This T cell receptor (beta chain) was recovered during a study of post-analysis software for immune sequencing data. Study-level background: Disease trajectories encompassed relapsing-remitting, secondary progressive and progressive-relapsing multiple sclerosis.

The TCR beta cDNA libraries carried unique molecular identifiers. Input populations of 1 to 10 million T cells gave rise to approximately 500,000 cDNA molecules. TCRdb ran MiXCR on the PCR reads and lists one entry per CDR3 protein. The sample carries about 760,000 distinct CDR3 sequences, roughly 29% recorded once. General study results and limits: When compared against controls, multiple sclerosis patients showed significantly lower normalized Chao1 diversity. Samples prepared in the same batch strongly co-clustered by F measure. When patients were compared with controls, 4 or 5 TRBV segments were more frequent, TRBV5-6, TRBV5-1 and TRBV20-1 among them.

Turning to this clonotype: Its antigen remains unknown.

V shed 4 bases, J shed 1 base, and the junction held 0 bases outside the gene matches. CDR1 and CDR2 from the germline V gene are SQVTM and ANQGSEA. The CDR3 is made up of 13 amino acids. The clonotype originates from a girl aged 5-17 years with multiple sclerosis. Sequencing was carried out using blood. This sequence joins TRBV29-1 and TRBJ1-2; 10 bases align to TRBD1. CDR3 coding DNA: TGCAGCGTTGGGGACAGGGGTAACTATGGCTACACCTTC. Translated, it gives CSVGDRGNYGYTF. Looking up the rest from reference TRBV29-1 and TRBJ1-2 gives the full variable domain: SAVISQKPSRDICQRGTSLTIQCQVDSQVTMMFWYRQQPGQSLTLIATANQGSEATYESGFVIDKFPISRPNLTFSTLTVSNMSPEDSSIYLCSVGDRGNYGYTFGSGTRLTVV.